This T cell receptor (beta chain) stems from a study of blood T cell repertoires in COVID-19. The CDR3 covers 15 residues. In germline, CDR1 is LNHDA, CDR2 SQIVND (reference sequence). Trimming removed 4 bases at V and 4 bases at J, with 17 bases between. Only in-frame clones appear in the TCRdb table, and some are missing; sequencing was by immunoSEQ multiplex PCR. The table includes 110,000 to 150,000 clones, 75% to 90% detected once. This sequence joins TRBV19 and TRBJ2-7; D is perhaps TRBD1 (6 bases). The sequence derives from a woman of 80 years or more with acute or convalescent COVID-19. Source material: peripheral blood. CDR3 sequence (DNA): TGTGCCAGTAGTAGGTCCCGGACAGCTAAGTACGAGCAGTACTTC. As protein: CASSRSRTAKYEQYF.